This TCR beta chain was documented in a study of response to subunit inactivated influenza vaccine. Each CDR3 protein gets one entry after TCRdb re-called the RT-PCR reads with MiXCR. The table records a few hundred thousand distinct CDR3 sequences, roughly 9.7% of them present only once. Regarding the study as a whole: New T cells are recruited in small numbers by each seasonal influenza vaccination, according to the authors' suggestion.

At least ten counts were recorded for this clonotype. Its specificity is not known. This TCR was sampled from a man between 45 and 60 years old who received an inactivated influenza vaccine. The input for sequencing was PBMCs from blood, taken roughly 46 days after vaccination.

The CDR3 sequence is CASSLGTGGVYGYTF. CDR3 coding DNA: TGTGCCAGCAGTCTCGGGACAGGGGGAGTCTATGGCTACACCTTC. The chain carries TRBV12-3 or TRBV12-4 and TRBJ1-2; 11 bases are shared with TRBD1. CDR3 length: 15 residues. V trimming: 5 bases; J trimming: 4 bases; junction bases outside the gene matches: 6.